Ten or more counts support the clone carrying this T cell receptor beta chain. This record comes from a study of T cells of healthy individuals. From the 5' RACE reads, TCRdb called clonotypes with MiXCR, one entry per CDR3 protein. The table lists around 80,000 distinct CDR3 sequences, 4% to 5.5% of them singletons, with around 8% in the top ten. Germline V gene sequence: CDR1 PRHDT, CDR2 FYEKMQ (reference sequence). The V end lost 1 base, the J end lost 4 bases, and 12 bases lay between the germline ends. The CDR3 spans 15 residues. The chain is built from TRBV13 and TRBJ2-3; D is perhaps TRBD1 (6 bases). This TCR was sampled from a female donor in good health. CDR3 region: CASSLEQGVADTQYF. The CDR3 bases are TGTGCCAGCAGCTTAGAACAGGGAGTAGCAGATACGCAGTATTTT.